This T cell receptor beta chain was captured by sequencing in a study of cytomegalovirus exposure and HLA in healthy donors. About this clone: Its antigen remains unidentified.

The PCR ran on 60 Vbeta and 13 Jbeta primers. Original handling: Unique TCR beta chains totaled 80 million to 100 million in a later count, with around 11 million of them shared. Produced via immunoSEQ multiplex PCR; TCRdb's table is partial and in-frame only. V, J and clone size derive from that table, while D and trimming were established from the DNA sequence. Here the sample spans approximately 170,000 clones, roughly three quarters being singletons. Study-level results: Associated with HLA alleles at 0.05 false discovery rate in a later analysis were 17,000 or so TCR beta sequences. Available immune exposure information was restricted to CMV serostatus only.

The CDR3 is 12 residues long. The germline V gene has CDR1 SEHNR and CDR2 FQNEAQ (reference sequence). V trimming: 6 bases; J trimming: 11 bases; junction bases outside the gene matches: 7. The specimen sequenced was PBMCs. The sequence was obtained from a woman aged 40 to 50 in good health and CMV-seropositive. The rearrangement uses TRBV7-9 and TRBJ1-1, with 9 bases lining up with TRBD1. The CDR3 DNA is TGTGCCAGCAGTGGGACAGGGTATCGCGCTTTCTTT. Its protein is CASSGTGYRAFF.